A single sample gave rise to the 17 T cell receptor beta chains below, sequenced in a study of CXCR3-negative and CXCR3-positive naive CD8 T cells. Study findings and constraints: Against CXCR3-negative naive cells, CXCR3-positive naive cells showed more hydrophobic TRB CDR3s.

These receptors' targets are unknown. Libraries of TRB cDNA were made by 5' RACE and carried UMIs. No DNA is given; TCRdb re-called the 5' RACE reads and lists each CDR3 protein once. The sample totals around 84,000 distinct CDR3 sequences; its top ten clones hold roughly 0.8%. Input material: naive CXCR3+ CD8+ T cells from blood. Documented subset: CD45RO-CCR7+CD27+CD95- naive CD8+ T cells expressing CXCR3 (TNR3+). These TCRs come from a human donor in good health. Some clones in this sample may be carry-over from other donors' samples.

This rearrangement joins TRBV7-9 to TRBJ2-1; the TRBD1 assignment by TCRdb is unverifiable without DNA. Germline CDR1 SEHNR, CDR2 FQNEAQ (reference sequence). The CDR3 spans 15 residues. The CDR3 region is CASSLGPGQGNEQFF.

Here the CDR3 reads CSVEFIGGDEQFF. V usage is TRBV29-1 and J usage is TRBJ2-1; TCRdb proposes TRBD2, but this gene call is untestable without DNA. The CDR3 consists of 13 residues. Germline loops: CDR1 SQVTM, CDR2 ANQGSEA.

The rearrangement joins TRBV27 to TRBJ2-1. The CDR3 has 15 residues. Germline CDR1 is MNHEY and CDR2 is SMNVEV (reference sequence). This chain's CDR3 is CASSFLGGSYNEQFF.

The CDR3 region is CASRVHLAQETQYF. The chain has TRBV28 and TRBJ2-5. Per germline, CDR1 MDHEN and CDR2 SYDVKM. The CDR3 covers 14 residues.

This chain joins TRBV15 and TRBJ1-5. Germline V gene sequence: CDR1 LNHNV, CDR2 YYDKDF (reference sequence). The CDR3 runs to 15 residues. The CDR3 region is CATSREPVSNQPQHF.

The chain joins TRBV7-9 to TRBJ1-1; the D gene TCRdb calls, TRBD1, cannot be checked with no DNA. This CDR3 has 13 residues. Germline loops: CDR1 SEHNR, CDR2 FQNEAQ (reference sequence). The CDR3 here is CASSPGSGTEAFF.

The chain links TRBV28 to TRBJ1-1; TCRdb's D call, TRBD1, is unchecked because there is no DNA. The CDR3 totals 14 residues. Germline CDR1 reads MDHEN; CDR2 reads SYDVKM. This CDR3 is CASSFTGTNTEAFF.

The rearrangement uses TRBV9 and TRBJ2-7; TCRdb's D gene call, TRBD1, goes unchecked for lack of DNA. This CDR3 comprises 14 residues. In germline, CDR1 is SGDLS, CDR2 YYNGEE. The CDR3 reads CASSVGGTGYEQYF.

The chain employs TRBV25-1 and TRBJ1-1. The CDR3 contains 15 residues. From germline, CDR1 is MGHDK and CDR2 SYGVNS. The CDR3 sequence: CASSDGGWMYTEAFF.

The chain has TRBV28 and TRBJ2-1; TCRdb's D gene call, TRBD1, goes unchecked for lack of DNA. This CDR3 is 14 amino acids long. Germline V CDR1 and CDR2: MDHEN, SYDVKM. Here the CDR3 reads CASRVAGARNEQFF.

CDR3 residues: CASSPDGGSNQPQHF. This rearrangement joins TRBV5-6 to TRBJ1-5; no DNA is available, so the TRBD1 call from TCRdb remains unchecked. From germline, CDR1 is SGHDT and CDR2 YYEEEE. This CDR3 contains 15 residues.

The chain is built from TRBV28 and TRBJ2-2. The CDR3 totals 13 residues. CDR1 and CDR2 (germline): MDHEN, SYDVKM. Here the CDR3 reads CASRDGNTGELFF.

The V gene is TRBV6-2 or TRBV6-3, the J gene TRBJ2-1; TCRdb's D call of TRBD2 is untestable without DNA. The V gene's germline CDR1 is MNHEY and CDR2 SVGEGT. The CDR3 is 15 amino acids. The chain's CDR3 is CASSLSGNSYNEQFF.

This sequence joins TRBV6-5 and TRBJ2-3; TCRdb designates TRBD2, a call that cannot be tested without DNA. In germline, CDR1 is MNHEY, CDR2 SVGAGI. The length of the CDR3 is 17 residues. The CDR3 protein is CASSTEVSGRDTDTQYF.

This rearrangement joins TRBV6-5 to TRBJ2-7; the D call of TRBD2 rests on TCRdb alone, since no DNA is present to check it. In germline, CDR1 is MNHEY, CDR2 SVGAGI. CDR3 size: 15 residues. CDR3 sequence reads: CASSYMGPSTYEQYF.

The chain employs TRBV24-1 and TRBJ2-1. This CDR3 spans 15 amino acids. Germline CDR1 is KGHDR and CDR2 is SFDVKD. The CDR3: CATSAEKFSYNEQFF.

The chain links TRBV2 to TRBJ2-7; the TCRdb D gene call, TRBD1, has no DNA to confirm it. The CDR3 covers 14 residues. CDR1 and CDR2 from the germline V gene are SNHLY and FYNNEI. This chain's CDR3 is CASSEWTLSYEQYF.